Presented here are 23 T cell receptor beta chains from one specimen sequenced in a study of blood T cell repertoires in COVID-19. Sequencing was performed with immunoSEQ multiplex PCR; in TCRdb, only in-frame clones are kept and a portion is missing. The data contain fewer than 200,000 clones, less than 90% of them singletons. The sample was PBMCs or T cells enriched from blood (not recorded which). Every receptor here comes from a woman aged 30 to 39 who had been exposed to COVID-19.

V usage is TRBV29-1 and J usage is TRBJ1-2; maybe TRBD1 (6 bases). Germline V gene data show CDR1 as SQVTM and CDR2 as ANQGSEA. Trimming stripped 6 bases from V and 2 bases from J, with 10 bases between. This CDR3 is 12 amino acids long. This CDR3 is CSVAGANYGYTF. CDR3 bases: TGCAGCGTCGCGGGGGCAAACTATGGCTACACCTTC. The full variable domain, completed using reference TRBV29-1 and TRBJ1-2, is SAVISQKPSRDICQRGTSLTIQCQVDSQVTMMFWYRQQPGQSLTLIATANQGSEATYESGFVIDKFPISRPNLTFSTLTVSNMSPEDSSIYLCSVAGANYGYTFGSGTRLTVV.

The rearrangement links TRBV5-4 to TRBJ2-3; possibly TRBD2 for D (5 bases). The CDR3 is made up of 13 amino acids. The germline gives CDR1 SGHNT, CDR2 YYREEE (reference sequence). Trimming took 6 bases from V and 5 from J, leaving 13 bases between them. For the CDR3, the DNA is TGTGCCAGCAACCTCATCGGGGAAGATACGCAGTATTTT. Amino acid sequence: CASNLIGEDTQYF.

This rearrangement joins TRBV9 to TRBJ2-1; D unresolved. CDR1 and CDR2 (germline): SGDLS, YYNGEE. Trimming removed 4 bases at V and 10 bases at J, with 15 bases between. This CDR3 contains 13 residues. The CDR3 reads CASSPRLSREQFF. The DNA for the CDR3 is TGTGCCAGCAGCCCTCGATTAAGCCGGGAGCAGTTCTTC.

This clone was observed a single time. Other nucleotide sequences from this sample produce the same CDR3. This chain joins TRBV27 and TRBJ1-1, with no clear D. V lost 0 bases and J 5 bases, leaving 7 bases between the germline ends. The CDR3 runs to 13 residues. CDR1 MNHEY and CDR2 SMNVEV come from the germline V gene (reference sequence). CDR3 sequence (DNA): TGTGCCAGCAGTTTATCACGAGGGACTGAAGCTTTCTTT. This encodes CASSLSRGTEAFF.

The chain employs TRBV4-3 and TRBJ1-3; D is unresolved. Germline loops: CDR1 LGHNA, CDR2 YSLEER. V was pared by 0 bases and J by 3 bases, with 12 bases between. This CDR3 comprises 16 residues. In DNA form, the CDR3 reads TGCGCCAGCAGCCAAGACACGGCAGGTTTTGGAAACACCATATATTTT. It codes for CASSQDTAGFGNTIYF.

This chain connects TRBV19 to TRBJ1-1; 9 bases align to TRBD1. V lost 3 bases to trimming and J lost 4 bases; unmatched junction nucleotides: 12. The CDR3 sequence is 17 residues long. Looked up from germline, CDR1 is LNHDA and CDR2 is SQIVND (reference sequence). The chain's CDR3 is CASSIAETGGAGTEAFF. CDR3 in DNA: TGTGCCAGTAGTATTGCTGAGACAGGGGGTGCGGGCACTGAAGCTTTCTTT.

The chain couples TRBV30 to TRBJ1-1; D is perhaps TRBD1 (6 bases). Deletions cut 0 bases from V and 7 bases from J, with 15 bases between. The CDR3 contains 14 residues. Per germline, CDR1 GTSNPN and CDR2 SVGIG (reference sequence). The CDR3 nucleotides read TGTGCCTGGAGTGTGGGGCAGGGGTCATTTGAAGCTTTCTTT. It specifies CAWSVGQGSFEAFF.

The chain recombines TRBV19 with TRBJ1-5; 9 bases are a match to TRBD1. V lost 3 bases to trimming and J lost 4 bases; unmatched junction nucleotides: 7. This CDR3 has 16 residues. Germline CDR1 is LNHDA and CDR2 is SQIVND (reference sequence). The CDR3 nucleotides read TGTGCCAGTAGTATGTATACGGGACAGGGAAATCAGCCCCAGCATTTT. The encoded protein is CASSMYTGQGNQPQHF.

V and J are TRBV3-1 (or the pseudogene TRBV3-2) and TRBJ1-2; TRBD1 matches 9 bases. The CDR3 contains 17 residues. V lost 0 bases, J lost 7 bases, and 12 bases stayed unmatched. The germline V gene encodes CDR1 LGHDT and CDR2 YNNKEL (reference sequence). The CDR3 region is CASSQDLQGAWGGGYTF. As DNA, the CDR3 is TGTGCCAGCAGCCAAGATCTACAGGGGGCCTGGGGCGGTGGCTACACCTTC.

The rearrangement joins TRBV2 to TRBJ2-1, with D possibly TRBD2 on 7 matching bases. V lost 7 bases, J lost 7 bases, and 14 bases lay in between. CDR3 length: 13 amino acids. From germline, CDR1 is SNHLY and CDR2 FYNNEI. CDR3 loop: CASTSGGINEQFF. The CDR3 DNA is TGTGCCAGCACCTCGGGGGGCATTAATGAGCAGTTCTTC.

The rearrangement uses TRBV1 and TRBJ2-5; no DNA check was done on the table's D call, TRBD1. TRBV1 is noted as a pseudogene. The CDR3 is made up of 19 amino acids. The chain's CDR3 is CTSSQDPTRDRGLMETQYF. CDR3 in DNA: TGCACCAGCAGCCAAGATCCAACCCGGGACAGGGGGCTTATGGAGACCCAGTACTTC.

The CDR3 reads CASWGPDTGELFF. CDR3 coding DNA: TGTGCCAGCTGGGGGCCGGACACCGGGGAGCTGTTTTTT. This sequence joins TRBV6-5 and TRBJ2-2; D is perhaps TRBD1 (6 bases). V lost 8 bases and J 3 bases, leaving 10 bases between the germline ends. This CDR3 is built from 13 residues. Germline CDR1 MNHEY, CDR2 SVGAGI.

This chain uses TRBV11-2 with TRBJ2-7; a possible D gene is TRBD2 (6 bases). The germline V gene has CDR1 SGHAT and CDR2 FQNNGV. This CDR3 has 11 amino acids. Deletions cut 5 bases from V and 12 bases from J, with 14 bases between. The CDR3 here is CASSLPRDLYF. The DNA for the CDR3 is TGTGCCAGCAGCCTCCCGCGGGATCTGTACTTC.

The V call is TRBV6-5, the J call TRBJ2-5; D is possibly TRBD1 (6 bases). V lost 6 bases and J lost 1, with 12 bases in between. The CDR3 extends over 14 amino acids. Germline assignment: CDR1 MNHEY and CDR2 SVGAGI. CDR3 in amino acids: CASSPVGGQETQYF. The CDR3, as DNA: TGTGCCAGCAGCCCAGTAGGGGGCCAAGAGACCCAGTACTTC.

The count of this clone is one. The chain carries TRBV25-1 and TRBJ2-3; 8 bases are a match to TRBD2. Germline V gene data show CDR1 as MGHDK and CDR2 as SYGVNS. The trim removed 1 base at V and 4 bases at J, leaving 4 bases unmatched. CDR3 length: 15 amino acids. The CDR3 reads CASSEWVTSADTQYF. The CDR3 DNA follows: TGTGCCAGCAGTGAATGGGTGACTAGCGCAGATACGCAGTATTTT.

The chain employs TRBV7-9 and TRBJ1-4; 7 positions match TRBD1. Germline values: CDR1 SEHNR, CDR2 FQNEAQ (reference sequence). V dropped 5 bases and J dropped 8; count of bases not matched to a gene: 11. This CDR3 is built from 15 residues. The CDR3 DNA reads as TGTGCCAGCAGCGAAACACAGGGGTTGGAAGAAAAACTGTTTTTT. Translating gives CASSETQGLEEKLFF.

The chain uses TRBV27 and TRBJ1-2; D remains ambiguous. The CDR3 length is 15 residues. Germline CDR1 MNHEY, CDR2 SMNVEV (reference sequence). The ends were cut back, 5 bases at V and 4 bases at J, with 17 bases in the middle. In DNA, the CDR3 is TGTGCCAGCAGTCCACGCGCAACCGCCACCTATGGCTACACCTTC. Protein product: CASSPRATATYGYTF.

CDR3 amino acids: CASSLAAGYGYTF. In DNA form, the CDR3 reads TGTGCCAGCAGCTTAGCGGCAGGCTATGGCTACACCTTC. The gene calls are TRBV7-2 and TRBJ1-2, with D unresolved. Germline V gene sequence: CDR1 SGHTA, CDR2 FQGNSA. The CDR3 consists of 13 residues. V lost 0 bases, J lost 4 bases, and 6 bases lay in between.

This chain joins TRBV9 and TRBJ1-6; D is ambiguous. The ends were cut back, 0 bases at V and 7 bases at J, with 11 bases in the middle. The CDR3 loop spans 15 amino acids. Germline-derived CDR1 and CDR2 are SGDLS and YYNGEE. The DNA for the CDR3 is TGTGCCAGCAGCGTAGAGCCCGGGAGAAATTCACCCCTCCACTTT. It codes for CASSVEPGRNSPLHF.

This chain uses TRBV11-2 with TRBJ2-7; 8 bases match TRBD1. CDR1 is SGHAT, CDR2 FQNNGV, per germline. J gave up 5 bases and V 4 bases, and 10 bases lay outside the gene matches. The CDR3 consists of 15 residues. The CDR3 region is CASSSRNRGSNEQYF. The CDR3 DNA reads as TGTGCCAGCAGCTCTCGGAACAGGGGGAGCAACGAGCAGTACTTC.

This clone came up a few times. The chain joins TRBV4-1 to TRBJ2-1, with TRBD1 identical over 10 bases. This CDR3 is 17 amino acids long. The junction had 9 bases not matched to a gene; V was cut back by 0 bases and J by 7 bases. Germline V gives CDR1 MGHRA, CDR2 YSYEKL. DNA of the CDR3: TGCGCCAGCAGCCAAGACGTGGGGACAGGGGTGATGAATGAGCAGTTCTTC. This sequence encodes CASSQDVGTGVMNEQFF.

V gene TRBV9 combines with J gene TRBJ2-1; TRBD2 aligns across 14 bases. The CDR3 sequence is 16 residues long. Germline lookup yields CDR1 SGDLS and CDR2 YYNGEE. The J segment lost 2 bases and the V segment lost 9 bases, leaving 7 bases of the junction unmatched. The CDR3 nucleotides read TGTGCCACCGGACCGACTAGCGGGGGGGCCTACAATGAGCAGTTCTTC. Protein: CATGPTSGGAYNEQFF.

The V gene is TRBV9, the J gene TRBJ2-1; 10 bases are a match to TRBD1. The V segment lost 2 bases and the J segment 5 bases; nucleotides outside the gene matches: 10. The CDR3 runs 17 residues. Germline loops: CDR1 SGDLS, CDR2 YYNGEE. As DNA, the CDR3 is TGTGCCAGCAGCGTCTTCCTTCGAGGGACAGGGGACAATGAGCAGTTCTTC. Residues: CASSVFLRGTGDNEQFF.